This T cell receptor beta chain originates from a study of OX40 agonist ivuxolimab in advanced cancers. As for the study more broadly: The costimulatory receptor OX40 (CD134) was targeted by ivuxolimab, a fully human IgG2 agonistic monoclonal antibody. Partial responses were achieved by three dose-escalation patients, of whom one had hepatocellular carcinoma and two had cutaneous melanoma. The point of sequencing TCRbeta in the periphery was to test whether ivuxolimab changed TCR sequence diversity and drove clonal T-cell expansion. The paper reports the monotherapy dose-escalation portion (N of about 47 patients) of the phase I ivuxolimab trial. Of the approximately 50 dose-escalation patients, hepatocellular carcinoma was present in around 19, melanoma in approximately 15, renal cell carcinoma in 9 and head and neck cancer in 9. The dose-escalation cohort was over 70% male with a mean age of approximately 60 years, ranging from roughly 20 to 80. Intravenous ivuxolimab was administered to patients every 2 weeks at six dose levels: 0.01, 0.1, 0.3, 1.5, 3 and 10 mg/kg. Prior anti-PD-1, anti-PD-L1 or anti-CTLA-4 therapy was permitted, and approximately 39% of dose-escalation patients had received checkpoint inhibitors. Paper-wide results and their limitations: The antigen specificity of the clonally expanded peripheral T cells was not determined. At doses from 0.1 to 3.0 mg/kg, clonal expansion was seen in both CD4+ and CD8+ blood T cells between baseline and week 6. On average, CD8+ T cells showed more expanded clones than CD4+ T cells after ivuxolimab. Low levels of normalized T-cell clonal expansion were also seen in some patients who did not respond. In the 0.1-3.0 mg/kg groups, partial responders had among the lowest normalized peripheral clonal expansion, particularly in CD8+ T cells.

Turning to this clone: Its recognized antigen is unknown. It has no much larger one-base neighbor in the sample; base qualities were not kept.

Inclusive of the bounding cysteine and phenylalanine, the CDR3 is 13 residues long. Only the CDR3 region is kept as DNA, spanning 39 bases read in frame from base 1. CDR1 and CDR2, per the germline V gene, are KGHSH and LQKENI. V loses 1 base of germline sequence and J loses 1 base, and the interval between the two ends is 2 bases. Patients with autoimmune disease history or receiving systemic immunosuppression were excluded from the trial. Peripheral blood for TCR sequencing was drawn from every dose cohort at baseline, at cycle 4 day 1 and at cycle 7 day 1. The samples were drawn from a first-in-human, open-label, multicenter phase I dose-escalation trial of ivuxolimab. Adults with locally advanced or metastatic melanoma, renal cell, hepatocellular, or head and neck squamous cell carcinoma were enrolled in the trial. CD4+ and CD8+ T cells were sorted separately from peripheral blood before TCR sequencing.

For sequencing of the TCRbeta CDR3 region, genomic DNA was extracted from the sorted cells. The immunoSEQ Assay was used for sequencing of TCRbeta CDR3 regions. TCRdb's version of the immuneACCESS table is confined to in-frame rearrangements and falls short of the full clone set. An unresolved V gene accounts for under half of the shortfall where checked; the remainder is of unknown origin. The sample table lists about 81,000 clones, about 85% of them with a count of one. The ten largest clonotypes hold approximately 0.22% of the sample. The sequence was collected from an adult with an advanced solid tumor such as melanoma, head and neck, liver or kidney cancer. The sample here was CD4+ or CD8+ T cells sorted from blood, taken in a trial of the OX40 agonist ivuxolimab. The V and J genes are TRBV18 and TRBJ1-3; a confident D gene designation cannot be given. The nucleotide sequence is given as TGTGCCAGCTCACCACTATCTGGAAACACCATATATTTT. Translated, this is CASSPLSGNTIYF. This CDR3, with the reference TRBV18 and TRBJ1-3 proteins standing in past its ends, gives the full variable domain NAGVMQNPRHLVRRRGQEARLRCSPMKGHSHVYWYRQLPEEGLKFMVYLQKENIIDESGMPKERFSAEFPKEGPSILRIQQVVRGDSAAYFCASSPLSGNTIYFGEGSWLTVV.